The T cell receptor beta chain under discussion was sequenced for a study of spatial heterogeneity in lung cancer. Specified time point: sample taken at primary tumor resection. Whole RNA came from tumor, nontumor lung or frozen PBMC and was sequenced without being sorted. This clonotype has ten or more counts. Germline assignment: CDR1 LGHDT and CDR2 YNNKEL (reference sequence). V lost 0 bases and J 3 bases, leaving 12 bases between the germline ends. The CDR3 sequence is 15 residues long. Via MiXCR, TCRdb re-called the 5' RACE reads, giving one row per CDR3 protein. In the table there are fewer than 25,000 distinct CDR3 sequences, 3% to 3.5% of which are singletons.

The genes are TRBV3-1 and TRBJ2-7, with D uncertain. This TCR came from a female donor with early-stage non-small cell lung cancer. The sequenced sample was PBMCs, obtained at surgery. CDR3 bases: TGTGCCAGCAGCCAAGATCGCGCAGCTTTCTACGAGCAGTACTTC. This sequence encodes CASSQDRAAFYEQYF.